This TCR beta chain is from a study of blood T cell repertoires in COVID-19. For the study at large: Specimens from acute and convalescent COVID-19 originated in the United States, Italy and Spain. Sample material is recorded as cDNA or gDNA derived from T cells, B-cell-depleted T cells, or PBMCs.

Deletions cut 1 base from V and 7 bases from J, with 11 bases between. The CDR3 spans 14 residues. CDR1 SGDLS and CDR2 YYNGEE come from the germline V gene. Original analysis: For nucleated cells, counts were estimated from reference gene primer amplification. Clones were read by immunoSEQ multiplex PCR, and TCRdb kept only the in-frame ones, dropping some. V and J calls and clone size are given by that table; D and trimming were obtained from the DNA. The top ten clones hold 5% to 6% of a sample with about 250,000 clones, about 82% of them seen once. One Seattle source followed patients from active infection through their disease course.

The V and J genes are TRBV9 and TRBJ2-2, with a tentative D call TRBD1 (6 bases). This clonotype originated in a woman older than 75 with COVID-19, enrolled during active disease. Sequencing was done on a sample of peripheral blood. CDR3 in amino acids: CASSVWGQGGELFF. In DNA, the CDR3 is TGTGCCAGCAGCGTATGGGGGCAGGGCGGGGAGCTGTTTTTT.